The T cell receptor beta chain under discussion was sequenced for a study of blood T cell repertoires in COVID-19. The overall study: Whether acute or convalescent, the COVID-19 samples came from the United States, Italy and Spain. The cDNA or gDNA used as material had been derived from T cells, B-cell-depleted T cells, or PBMCs.

Under the authors' procedure: Amplification from reference gene primers served as the basis for estimated nucleated cell counts. Sequenced by immunoSEQ multiplex PCR; TCRdb stores in-frame clones only, minus some. Clonal size and the V and J genes are those of that table, whereas D and trimming came from the DNA. The sample shows 91,000 or so clones, around nine tenths of them seen only once. V was clipped by 4 bases and J by 9 bases; unmatched bases: 4. CDR3 length equals 13 residues. Germline CDR1 reads LGHNA; CDR2 reads YSLEER. The J gene is TRBJ2-1, the V gene TRBV4-3; 9 bases align to TRBD1. The sequenced material came from peripheral blood. The sequence was collected from a human donor in a cohort sampled during active COVID-19. The CDR3 nucleotides are TGCGCCAGCAGCCCGGACAGGGGTGGTGAGCAGTTCTTC. Amino acid sequence: CASSPDRGGEQFF.